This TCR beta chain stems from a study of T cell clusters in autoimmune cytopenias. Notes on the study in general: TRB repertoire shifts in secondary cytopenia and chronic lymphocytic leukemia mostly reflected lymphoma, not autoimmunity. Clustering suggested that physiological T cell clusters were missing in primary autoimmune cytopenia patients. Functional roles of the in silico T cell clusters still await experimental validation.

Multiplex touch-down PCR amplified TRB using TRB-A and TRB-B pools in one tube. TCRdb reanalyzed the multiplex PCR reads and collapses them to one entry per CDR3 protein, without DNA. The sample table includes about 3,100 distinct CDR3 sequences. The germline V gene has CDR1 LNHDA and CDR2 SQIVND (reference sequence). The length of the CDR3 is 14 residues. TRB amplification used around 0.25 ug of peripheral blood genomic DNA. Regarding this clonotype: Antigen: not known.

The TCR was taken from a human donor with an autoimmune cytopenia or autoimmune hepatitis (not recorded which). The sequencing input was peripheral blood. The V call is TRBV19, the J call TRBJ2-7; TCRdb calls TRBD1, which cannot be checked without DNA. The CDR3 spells CASTRGQGADEQYF.